Presented here are 23 T cell receptor beta chains from one specimen sequenced in a study of beta chain features in type 1 diabetes. No antigens are known for them. Whole-study results and caveats: All four CD4+ subsets of Type 1 diabetes patients contained TCRB CDR3s that were moderately but significantly shorter.

Reverse transcription of all isolated RNA meant that expressed TCRB transcripts were sequenced. The repertoire was sequenced with immunoSEQ multiplex PCR; TCRdb's copy has only in-frame clones and lacks some. Seen here are roughly 150,000 clones, approximately 8.8% observed once, and the top ten hold about 0.65%. Sequenced sample: central memory CD4+ T cells from blood. These receptors originate from a woman aged 25 to 39 with type 1 diabetes.

The rearrangement links TRBV5-1 to TRBJ2-7; D is ambiguous. The CDR3 extends over 14 amino acids. Per germline, CDR1 SGHRS and CDR2 YFSETQ. Trimming stripped 3 bases from V and 3 bases from J, with 13 bases between. For the CDR3, the DNA is TGCGCCAGCAGCTGGAACAGCCCCAACTACGAGCAGTACTTC. It specifies CASSWNSPNYEQYF.

As regards this clone: Other nucleotide sequences in the sample specify the same CDR3. This chain connects TRBV7-3 to TRBJ2-3, with D perhaps TRBD2 (6 bases). CDR1 and CDR2 (germline): SGHTA, FQGTGA. V was clipped by 0 bases and J by 1 base, with 11 bases between them. CDR3 length equals 16 residues. The CDR3 DNA reads TGTGCCAGCAGCTTAACGCGGGGCGGGGGCACAGATACGCAGTATTTT. The encoded protein is CASSLTRGGGTDTQYF.

The sample holds a few counts of this clone. The V call is TRBV6-6, the J call TRBJ1-1; TRBD1 might be the D (5 bases). Germline values: CDR1 MNHNY, CDR2 SVGAGI (reference sequence). Trimming removed 10 bases at V and 5 bases at J, with 11 bases between. CDR3 length: 11 amino acids. In DNA form, the CDR3 reads TGTGCCATCCAGGGAGGAACTGAAGCTTTCTTT. This sequence encodes CAIQGGTEAFF.

The rearrangement joins TRBV6-1 to TRBJ1-5; D remains ambiguous. Germline V gene sequence: CDR1 MNHNS, CDR2 SASEGT. This CDR3 region has 16 residues. Trimming left V 4 bases short and J 4 bases short, with 17 bases between. This CDR3 reads CASSATGFGSNQPQHF. For the CDR3, the DNA is TGTGCCAGCAGTGCTACGGGTTTTGGCTCGAATCAGCCCCAGCATTTT.

This chain links TRBV30 with TRBJ1-2; tentative D call: TRBD1 (6 bases). This CDR3 comprises 15 residues. The V gene lost 4 bases and the J gene lost 2 bases, with 17 bases spanning the gap. CDR1 and CDR2 from the germline V gene are GTSNPN and SVGIG (reference sequence). In DNA, the CDR3 is TGTGCCTGGAAAGACAGGTTGGGGTTAAACTATGGCTACACCTTC. It codes for CAWKDRLGLNYGYTF.

V gene TRBV10-3 combines with J gene TRBJ1-2; 8 bases map to TRBD1. The V and J ends lost 3 bases and 14 bases, in that order; junction bases with no gene match: 8. Germline assignment: CDR1 ENHRY and CDR2 SYGVKD. The CDR3 is made up of 12 amino acids. CDR3 coding DNA: TGTGCCATCAGTGATTGGGAGACAGGGGAGACCTTC. Its protein is CAISDWETGETF.

This clone was picked up a small number of times. In the same sample, other DNA sequences code for this CDR3. This sequence joins TRBV6-5 and TRBJ1-2; 7 bases are a match to TRBD1. CDR1 and CDR2 (germline): MNHEY, SVGAGI. Unmatched junction bases numbered 4, after V lost 0 bases and J lost 0 bases. The CDR3 contains 16 residues. This CDR3 reads CASSYSGTAANYGYTF. CDR3 nucleotides: TGTGCCAGCAGTTACTCAGGGACAGCTGCTAACTATGGCTACACCTTC.

The chain has TRBV10-3 and TRBJ1-4; 7 bases map to TRBD1. There are 14 residues in the CDR3. Germline CDR1 ENHRY, CDR2 SYGVKD. Germline trimming cut 6 bases from V and 12 bases from J; bases unmatched to any gene: 13. The CDR3, as DNA: TGTGCCATCAGCCAGGGGGAATTCGACTTTGAACTGTTTTTT. Translating it yields CAISQGEFDFELFF.

This clone was picked up a small number of times. Other DNA sequences of this sample code for an identical CDR3. The chain is built from TRBV5-1 and TRBJ1-1; D not certain. CDR1 is SGHRS and CDR2 is YFSETQ in the germline V gene. The CDR3 sequence is 15 residues long. V was trimmed by 4 bases and J by 2 bases, leaving 15 bases between them. The CDR3 DNA follows: TGCGCCAGCAGCCTAGGGAGGACGGGTAACACTGAAGCTTTCTTT. It is translated as CASSLGRTGNTEAFF.

The chain recombines TRBV6-1 with TRBJ1-2; possibly TRBD1 for D (6 bases). Trimming stripped 10 bases from V and 3 bases from J, with 15 bases between. This CDR3 is 13 amino acids long. Germline CDR1 MNHNS, CDR2 SASEGT. This chain's CDR3 is CATRGGVDYGYTF. In nucleotides, the CDR3 is TGTGCCACCAGAGGGGGGGTTGACTATGGCTACACCTTC.

This clone has only a few counts. The chain carries TRBV2 and TRBJ2-3, with a tentative D call TRBD2 (5 bases). The CDR3 sequence is 15 residues long. The germline V gene encodes CDR1 SNHLY and CDR2 FYNNEI. Between the trimmed V and J ends, which lost 0 bases and 1 base, there was a span of 8 bases. CDR3 amino acids: CASSEAGVGTDTQYF. The DNA of the CDR3 is TGTGCCAGCAGTGAAGCGGGAGTGGGCACAGATACGCAGTATTTT.

This clone was counted a few times. The V call is TRBV7-6, the J call TRBJ2-7, with 7 bases that match TRBD1. The CDR3 consists of 14 residues. Losses at the gene ends were 4 bases for V and 2 bases for J; bases not matched to a gene: 5. Germline CDR1 is SGHVS and CDR2 is FNYEAQ. The CDR3 bases are TGTGCCAGCAGCTCCGGACAGGCTCCCTACGAGCAGTACTTC. Residues: CASSSGQAPYEQYF. Using reference TRBV7-6 and TRBJ2-7 for the parts outside the CDR3, the full variable domain is GAGVSQSPRYKVTKRGQDVALRCDPISGHVSLYWYRQALGQGPEFLTYFNYEAQQDKSGLPNDRFSAERPEGSISTLTIQRTEQRDSAMYRCASSSGQAPYEQYFGPGTRLTVT.

This clone was seen only a few times. The J gene is TRBJ1-3, the V gene TRBV5-1; weak D call: TRBD1 (5 bases). This CDR3 contains 17 residues. Germline assignment: CDR1 SGHRS and CDR2 YFSETQ. V dropped 4 bases and J dropped 0 bases, with 17 bases sitting between them. CDR3: CASSRNFDSSSGNTIYF. DNA of the CDR3: TGCGCCAGCAGCCGAAATTTCGACAGCAGCTCTGGAAACACCATATATTTT. The full variable domain, rest sourced from reference TRBV5-1 and TRBJ1-3, is KAGVTQTPRYLIKTRGQQVTLSCSPISGHRSVSWYQQTPGQGLQFLFEYFSETQRNKGNFPGRFSGRQFSNSRSEMNVSTLELGDSALYLCASSRNFDSSSGNTIYFGEGSWLTVV.

The CDR3 here is CASSPRRTSGTNNEQFF. DNA of the CDR3: TGTGCCAGCTCACCGCGTAGGACTAGCGGAACCAACAATGAGCAGTTCTTC. The chain couples TRBV18 to TRBJ2-1, with TRBD2 identical over 10 bases. This CDR3 spans 17 amino acids. V shed 3 bases and J 5 bases; nucleotides not matched to a gene: 10. The germline V gene has CDR1 KGHSH and CDR2 LQKENI.

The chain carries TRBV9 and TRBJ2-3; 8 bases align to TRBD1. This CDR3 contains 14 residues. Germline V lookup: CDR1 SGDLS, CDR2 YYNGEE. V lost 4 bases and J lost 3; bases outside the gene matches: 4. CDR3 nucleotides: TGTGCCAGCAGCCCTCGGACAGGGACAGATACGCAGTATTTT. This sequence encodes CASSPRTGTDTQYF.

This clone appeared a few times. V and J are TRBV18 and TRBJ1-1, with TRBD1 as a possible D gene (5 bases). The V end lost 6 bases, the J end lost 3 bases, and 11 bases lay between the germline ends. CDR1 and CDR2 (germline): KGHSH, LQKENI. The CDR3 spans 13 residues. CDR3 loop: CASSPGGDTEAFF. The CDR3, as DNA: TGTGCCAGCTCCCCTGGGGGGGACACTGAAGCTTTCTTT.

This chain uses TRBV7-9 with TRBJ1-2; 11 positions match TRBD1. After removal of 5 bases from V and 5 bases from J, the junction contained 7 bases not matched to a gene. The germline V gene encodes CDR1 SEHNR and CDR2 FQNEAQ (reference sequence). The CDR3 is made up of 15 amino acids. CDR3 bases: TGTGCCAGCAGCGTATGGGACAGGGGGGCGTATGGCTACACCTTC. It is translated as CASSVWDRGAYGYTF.

The chain carries TRBV5-1 and TRBJ2-1; D is perhaps TRBD1 (5 bases). Trimming left V 0 bases short and J 4 bases short, with 11 bases between. CDR1 SGHRS and CDR2 YFSETQ come from the germline V gene. This CDR3 is 15 amino acids long. The CDR3 loop is CASSLEPGLYNEQFF. The CDR3 DNA is TGCGCCAGCAGCTTGGAGCCAGGGTTGTACAATGAGCAGTTCTTC. The variable domain in full, completed from reference TRBV5-1 and TRBJ2-1, reads KAGVTQTPRYLIKTRGQQVTLSCSPISGHRSVSWYQQTPGQGLQFLFEYFSETQRNKGNFPGRFSGRQFSNSRSEMNVSTLELGDSALYLCASSLEPGLYNEQFFGPGTRLTVL.

This clone turned up a few times. The rearrangement uses TRBV18 and TRBJ1-4, with 7 bases aligning to TRBD1. V was pared by 3 bases and J by 8 bases, with 6 bases of the junction left unmatched. The CDR3 is 14 residues long. Germline-derived CDR1 and CDR2 are KGHSH and LQKENI. This CDR3 reads CASSPSGTDEKLFF. CDR3 bases: TGTGCCAGCTCACCCTCTGGGACAGACGAAAAACTGTTTTTT.

J is TRBJ2-7 and V is TRBV7-3; TRBD1 matches 9 bases. Looked up from germline, CDR1 is SGHTA and CDR2 is FQGTGA. The CDR3 totals 13 residues. V was pared by 3 bases and J by 7 bases, with 4 bases of the junction left unmatched. The CDR3 nucleotides are TGTGCCAGCAGCTTCGACAGGGGGGAGGAGCAGTACTTC. This encodes CASSFDRGEEQYF.

The rearrangement uses TRBV19 and TRBJ2-2; TRBD1 matches at 8 bases. CDR3 length equals 13 residues. V lost 7 bases to trimming and J lost 9 bases; unmatched junction nucleotides: 7. CDR1 and CDR2 from the germline V gene are LNHDA and SQIVND (reference sequence). This chain's CDR3 is CASTTDRERELFF. CDR3 coding DNA: TGTGCCAGTACCACGGACAGGGAAAGGGAGCTGTTTTTT.

In this sample, this clone turned up many times. The rearrangement links TRBV7-9 to TRBJ1-4; 7 nucleotides match TRBD1. The germline V gene has CDR1 SEHNR and CDR2 FQNEAQ (reference sequence). Unmatched junction bases numbered 3, after V lost 2 bases and J lost 3 bases. The CDR3 covers 15 residues. CDR3 protein: CASSLPGQANEKLFF. In DNA, the CDR3 is TGTGCCAGCAGCTTACCCGGACAGGCTAATGAAAAACTGTTTTTT.

This chain links TRBV28 with TRBJ1-1; 8 nucleotides line up with TRBD1. The ends lost 6 bases at V and 3 bases at J; junction bases unmatched: 6. This CDR3 has 14 amino acids. The germline V gene encodes CDR1 MDHEN and CDR2 SYDVKM. CDR3 DNA: TGTGCCAGCAGGGACAGGGACAGACACACTGAAGCTTTCTTT. It is translated as CASRDRDRHTEAFF.